This T cell receptor beta chain was captured in a study of OX40 agonist ivuxolimab in advanced cancers. Study results and caveats: Patients who responded partially at 0.1-3.0 mg/kg showed clonal expansion ranking among the lowest.

Generated by immunoSEQ multiplex PCR, the TCRdb table keeps only in-frame clones and is missing some. Here the sample spans around 52,000 clones, more than 80% being singletons. Germline CDR1 is GTSNPN and CDR2 is SVGIG (reference sequence). The CDR3 spans 14 residues. V shed 0 bases and J shed 7 bases, with 13 bases lying between them. This clone has only a few counts. The antigen is undetermined. The material sequenced was CD4+ or CD8+ T cells sorted from blood, taken in a trial of the OX40 agonist ivuxolimab. The TCR was taken from an adult with an advanced solid tumor such as melanoma, head and neck, liver or kidney cancer. The chain joins TRBV30 to TRBJ2-1; D possibly corresponds to TRBD2 (6 bases). The CDR3 region is CAWSVVDLANEQFF. The CDR3 DNA sequence: TGTGCCTGGAGTGTTGTGGACCTAGCGAATGAGCAGTTCTTC. Based on the CDR3 plus reference TRBV30 and TRBJ2-1, the full variable domain is SQTIHQWPATLVQPVGSPLSLECTVEGTSNPNLYWYRQAAGRGLQLLFYSVGIGQISSEVPQNLSASRPQDRQFILSSKKLLLSDSGFYLCAWSVVDLANEQFFGPGTRLTVL.